The next 28 T cell receptor beta chains were all read from a single sample in a study of T-cell memory formation after mild COVID-19. TCRdb analysed the 5' RACE reads with MiXCR anew, one entry per CDR3 protein. The sample lists about 84,000 distinct CDR3 sequences, 11% to 15% occurring once. What was sequenced was PBMCs or a T cell subset sorted from them (not recorded which). These receptor sequences come from an adult woman who had mild COVID-19 (a few samples of this study predate the infection). Cell type and time point are not known.

This clonotype appeared a few times. The CDR3 nucleotides read TGTGCCAGCAGTTTTCTTGCCGGGAGGGTCTATGGCTACACCTTC. Protein: CASSFLAGRVYGYTF. The chain uses TRBV12-3 or TRBV12-4 and TRBJ1-2; D gene ambiguous. With 3 bases removed from V and 4 bases from J, the gap between germline ends came to 15 bases. This CDR3 spans 15 amino acids.

The chain links TRBV3-1 to TRBJ2-1, with 12 bases identical to TRBD2. V shed 3 bases, J shed 10 bases, and the junction held 4 bases outside the gene matches. Looked up from germline, CDR1 is LGHDT and CDR2 is YNNKEL (reference sequence). The CDR3 loop spans 14 amino acids. In DNA, the CDR3 is TGTGCCAGCAGCCATCGACTAGCGGGGGCCGAGCAGTTCTTC. Its translation: CASSHRLAGAEQFF.

The sample holds a few counts of this clonotype. The rearrangement uses TRBV7-9 and TRBJ1-6; D ambiguous. V was pared by 5 bases and J by 8 bases, with 7 bases between. Looked up from germline, CDR1 is SEHNR and CDR2 is FQNEAQ (reference sequence). The CDR3 contains 12 residues. This CDR3 reads CASSQLYSPLHF. The DNA for the CDR3 is TGTGCCAGCAGCCAACTCTATTCACCCCTCCACTTT.

In this sample, this clonotype turned up a few times. This sequence joins TRBV7-2 and TRBJ2-7; 9 bases are a match to TRBD1. The CDR3 extends over 16 amino acids. Germline CDR1 reads SGHTA; CDR2 reads FQGNSA. The ends lost 5 bases at V and 2 bases at J; junction bases unmatched: 10. The CDR3 coding sequence is TGTGCCAGCAGCAGTCCGGGACAGGGAATCCCCTACGAGCAGTACTTC. Translating it yields CASSSPGQGIPYEQYF.

A few counts support this clonotype. V usage is TRBV27 and J usage is TRBJ2-7; D is unresolved. The V end was cut by 11 bases, the J end by 4 bases, with 24 bases between. The germline V gene encodes CDR1 MNHEY and CDR2 SMNVEV (reference sequence). This CDR3 has 15 residues. In DNA, the CDR3 is TGTGCCGTCCAGAAGATCTGGGGTATGGGATACGAGCAGTACTTC. Its translation is CAVQKIWGMGYEQYF.

The CDR3: CASSLWNAGAGADTQYF. The CDR3 DNA reads as TGTGCCAGCAGCTTGTGGAATGCGGGAGCCGGCGCAGATACGCAGTATTTT. V gene TRBV7-2 combines with J gene TRBJ2-3, with TRBD2 matching 7 bases. This CDR3 is 17 amino acids long. The V and J ends lost 3 bases and 4 bases, in that order; junction bases with no gene match: 13. The germline V gene encodes CDR1 SGHTA and CDR2 FQGNSA.

The rearrangement joins TRBV7-6 to TRBJ1-2; D is undetermined. The germline V and J ends were trimmed by 4 bases and 2 bases, with 8 bases remaining between them. CDR1 is SGHVS, CDR2 FNYEAQ, per germline. The CDR3 is made up of 13 amino acids. In DNA form, the CDR3 reads TGTGCCAGCAGCTCAATCCCAAACTATGGCTACACCTTC. Amino acid sequence: CASSSIPNYGYTF.

This clonotype was recorded a few times. CDR3 sequence (DNA): TGTGCCAGCAGCGCAACAGGGTATGGCTACACCTTC. Its protein product is CASSATGYGYTF. The gene calls are TRBV9 and TRBJ1-2, with a tentative D call TRBD1 (6 bases). CDR3 length: 12 amino acids. CDR1 and CDR2 (germline): SGDLS, YYNGEE. V was pared by 3 bases and J by 5 bases, with 8 bases between. The variable domain in full, completed from reference TRBV9 and TRBJ1-2, reads DSGVTQTPKHLITATGQRVTLRCSPRSGDLSVYWYQQSLDQGLQFLIQYYNGEERAKGNILERFSAQQFPDLHSELNLSSLELGDSALYFCASSATGYGYTFGSGTRLTVV.

The V and J genes are TRBV20-1 and TRBJ2-1; D is uncertain. Between the trimmed V and J ends, which lost 5 bases and 0 bases, there was a span of 11 bases. The germline V gene encodes CDR1 DFQATT and CDR2 SNEGSKA (reference sequence). This CDR3 spans 14 amino acids. Here the CDR3 reads CSAESANSYNEQFF. DNA of the CDR3: TGCAGTGCTGAATCGGCTAACTCCTACAATGAGCAGTTCTTC.

The chain carries TRBV7-9 and TRBJ2-5; weak D call: TRBD2 (5 bases). This CDR3 comprises 13 residues. Germline-derived CDR1 and CDR2 are SEHNR and FQNEAQ (reference sequence). Trimming cost V 3 bases and J 5 bases, with 10 bases left between them. This CDR3 reads CASSFVGVETQYF. The DNA for the CDR3 is TGTGCCAGCAGCTTCGTGGGAGTCGAGACCCAGTACTTC.

The chain employs TRBV24-1 and TRBJ2-7; 7 nucleotides line up with TRBD1. Germline V lookup: CDR1 KGHDR, CDR2 SFDVKD. V trimming: 3 bases; J trimming: 9 bases; junction bases outside the gene matches: 10. There are 14 residues in the CDR3. CDR3 in DNA: TGTGCCACCAGTGATCCATCGGACAGGACGGGGCAGTACTTC. Protein product: CATSDPSDRTGQYF.

The chain couples TRBV24-1 to TRBJ2-3, with 7 bases that match TRBD1. This CDR3 contains 15 residues. The germline V gene has CDR1 KGHDR and CDR2 SFDVKD. Germline trimming cut 3 bases from V and 3 bases from J; bases unmatched to any gene: 5. CDR3 bases: TGTGCCACCAGTGATCGGGTGACAGGGACAGATACGCAGTATTTT. This codes for CATSDRVTGTDTQYF.

V is TRBV10-3 and J is TRBJ2-5, with 7 positions matching TRBD2. This CDR3 comprises 15 residues. Trimming at V came to 3 bases and at J to 1 base, leaving 5 bases not matched to a gene. Germline CDR1 is ENHRY and CDR2 is SYGVKD. Here the CDR3 DNA reads TGTGCCATCAGTGAAAATAGCGGGTCCCAAGAGACCCAGTACTTC. Amino acid sequence: CAISENSGSQETQYF.

V gene TRBV7-2 combines with J gene TRBJ2-3; tentatively, D is TRBD2 (5 bases). Germline loops: CDR1 SGHTA, CDR2 FQGNSA. V lost 5 bases, J lost 2 bases, and 11 bases lay in between. The CDR3 loop spans 14 amino acids. The chain's CDR3 is CASSPDSSTDTQYF. Written as DNA, the CDR3 is TGTGCCAGCAGCCCGGACTCCTCCACAGATACGCAGTATTTT.

This clonotype was seen only a few times. The rearrangement links TRBV2 to TRBJ2-1; 7 nucleotides line up with TRBD2. This CDR3 region has 16 residues. Trimming cost V 4 bases and J 2 bases; bases outside gene matches: 8. The V gene's germline CDR1 is SNHLY and CDR2 FYNNEI. The CDR3 here is CASSGWAGAPYNEQFF. The CDR3, as DNA: TGTGCCAGCAGTGGGTGGGCGGGAGCTCCCTACAATGAGCAGTTCTTC.

This clonotype has only a few counts. CDR3 DNA sequence: TGTGCCAGCAGCTTACTTGCTCTTACCTACAATGAGCAGTTCTTC. This sequence encodes CASSLLALTYNEQFF. This rearrangement joins TRBV13 to TRBJ2-1, with D unclear. Trimming took 2 bases from V and 2 from J, leaving 10 bases between them. The CDR3 totals 15 residues. Germline loops: CDR1 PRHDT, CDR2 FYEKMQ (reference sequence). The full variable domain, completed using reference TRBV13 and TRBJ2-1, is AAGVIQSPRHLIKEKRETATLKCYPIPRHDTVYWYQQGPGQDPQFLISFYEKMQSDKGSIPDRFSAQQFSDYHSELNMSSLELGDSALYFCASSLLALTYNEQFFGPGTRLTVL.

V usage is TRBV4-1 and J usage is TRBJ1-5, with unresolved D. Trimming took off 1 base at V and 6 bases at J, with 7 bases between the two ends. The CDR3 consists of 13 residues. Germline V CDR1 and CDR2: MGHRA, YSYEKL. CDR3 nucleotide sequence: TGCGCCAGCAGCCAAGTGATGGGTCAGCCCCAGCATTTT. The encoded protein is CASSQVMGQPQHF.

This clonotype was found a few times. The chain uses TRBV9 and TRBJ2-3; 9 nucleotides line up with TRBD1. The CDR3 length is 15 residues. V shed 0 bases, J shed 4 bases, and the junction held 3 bases outside the gene matches. Looked up from germline, CDR1 is SGDLS and CDR2 is YYNGEE. CDR3 region: CASSVAGTGSDTQYF. The CDR3 bases are TGTGCCAGCAGCGTAGCCGGGACAGGGTCAGATACGCAGTATTTT.

This clonotype was counted a few times. The CDR3, as DNA: TGTGCCAGCAGCTTAGCTTCGACAGGGGGCAACGGCTACACCTTC. It specifies CASSLASTGGNGYTF. The J gene is TRBJ1-2, the V gene TRBV7-9; 10 bases align to TRBD1. The trim removed 0 bases at V and 8 bases at J, leaving 6 bases unmatched. The CDR3 has 15 residues. CDR1 and CDR2 from the germline V gene are SEHNR and FQNEAQ (reference sequence).

This clonotype was seen only a few times. The chain recombines TRBV4-1 with TRBJ2-7; D uncertain. The germline V gene has CDR1 MGHRA and CDR2 YSYEKL. The length of the CDR3 is 16 residues. V was trimmed by 0 bases and J by 4 bases, leaving 16 bases between them. This CDR3 is CASSQDSQELAYEQYF. CDR3 DNA sequence: TGCGCCAGCAGCCAAGATTCCCAGGAGCTTGCTTACGAGCAGTACTTC.

The chain employs TRBV7-2 and TRBJ2-1; TRBD2 matches 10 bases. Trimming cost V 4 bases and J 5 bases; bases outside gene matches: 8. Germline V gives CDR1 SGHTA, CDR2 FQGNSA. The CDR3 sequence is 16 residues long. This CDR3 reads CASSSPGLANHNEQFF. CDR3 nucleotide sequence: TGTGCCAGCAGCTCCCCGGGACTAGCGAACCACAATGAGCAGTTCTTC.

This clonotype was observed a few times. V and J are TRBV7-9 and TRBJ2-7; 13 bases map to TRBD2. Germline V CDR1 and CDR2: SEHNR, FQNEAQ (reference sequence). V lost 5 bases to trimming and J lost 7 bases; unmatched junction nucleotides: 11. The CDR3 is 16 residues long. For the CDR3, the DNA is TGTGCCAGCAGCCCGGATGGACTAGCGGGAGTGTTGGAGCAGTACTTC. It codes for CASSPDGLAGVLEQYF. Full variable domain (rest looked up from reference TRBV7-9 and TRBJ2-7): DTGVSQNPRHKITKRGQNVTFRCDPISEHNRLYWYRQTLGQGPEFLTYFQNEAQLEKSRLLSDRFSAERPKGSFSTLEIQRTEQGDSAMYLCASSPDGLAGVLEQYFGPGTRLTVT.

This clonotype was counted between two and nine times. The chain has TRBV15 and TRBJ2-2; D might be TRBD2 (5 bases). This CDR3 region has 13 residues. Trimming took off 9 bases at V and 1 base at J, with 9 bases between the two ends. Per the germline V gene, CDR1 is LNHNV and CDR2 is YYDKDF (reference sequence). The chain's CDR3 is CATGEGNTGELFF. The DNA for the CDR3 is TGTGCCACGGGAGAGGGGAACACCGGGGAGCTGTTTTTT. The full variable domain, with the rest looked up from reference TRBV15 and TRBJ2-2, is DAMVIQNPRYQVTQFGKPVTLSCSQTLNHNVMYWYQQKSSQAPKLLFHYYDKDFNNEADTPDNFQSRRPNTSFCFLDIRSPGLGDTAMYLCATGEGNTGELFFGEGSRLTVL.

This clonotype was recorded a few times. CDR3 DNA: TGTGCCAGCAGCGTAGGTGCGGGAGGGTCCTACGAGCAGTACTTC. Protein: CASSVGAGGSYEQYF. The chain employs TRBV9 and TRBJ2-7, with TRBD2 matching over 9 bases. The CDR3 contains 15 residues. CDR1 SGDLS and CDR2 YYNGEE come from the germline V gene. The V and J ends lost 0 bases and 1 base, in that order; junction bases with no gene match: 2.

The genes are TRBV7-9 and TRBJ2-3; the D gene is possibly TRBD1 (5 bases). Germline-derived CDR1 and CDR2 are SEHNR and FQNEAQ (reference sequence). Trimming removed 1 base at V and 4 bases at J, with 15 bases between. The CDR3 runs 16 residues. CDR3 sequence reads: CASSLEWTYPPDTQYF. DNA for the CDR3: TGTGCCAGCAGCTTAGAGTGGACATACCCCCCAGATACGCAGTATTTT.

This clonotype has ten or more counts. The J gene is TRBJ1-1, the V gene TRBV5-5, with D maybe TRBD1 (6 bases). This CDR3 is 13 amino acids long. Deletions cut 4 bases from V and 7 bases from J, with 14 bases between. Germline values: CDR1 SGHKS, CDR2 YYEKEE (reference sequence). CDR3 loop: CASSRSTGYEAFF. Written as DNA, the CDR3 is TGTGCCAGCAGCCGCTCCACAGGGTATGAAGCTTTCTTT.

The sample holds a few counts of this clonotype. V and J are TRBV12-3 or TRBV12-4 and TRBJ1-2, with D possibly TRBD1 on 5 matching bases. This CDR3 has 11 amino acids. The V and J ends lost 7 bases and 6 bases respectively, with 9 bases between them. CDR3 bases: TGTGCCAGCACCGAGGGGCATGGCTACACCTTC. It specifies CASTEGHGYTF.

The chain employs TRBV7-2 and TRBJ1-2, with unresolved D. Germline V gene sequence: CDR1 SGHTA, CDR2 FQGNSA. The CDR3 runs 15 residues. Trimming pared 5 bases from V and 8 bases from J, leaving 21 bases between. CDR3 in DNA: TGTGCCAGCAGCCGACCTACCGGGCCGATGGGGGGCTACACCTTC. It specifies CASSRPTGPMGGYTF.